This TCR beta chain came from a study of cytomegalovirus exposure and HLA in healthy donors. In the PCR, 60 Vbeta and 13 Jbeta primers were used. Measured with immunoSEQ multiplex PCR; TCRdb has only the in-frame clones, and not every one. The repertoire holds approximately 160,000 clones, with approximately 80% as singletons. This TCR came from a woman between 40 and 50 years old in good health and CMV-seropositive. Material for sequencing was PBMCs.

This CDR3 is CASSLVSGVDTQYF. CDR3 DNA: TGCGCCAGCAGCTTGGTGAGCGGGGTAGATACGCAGTATTTT. The gene calls are TRBV5-1 and TRBJ2-3; 7 bases agree with TRBD2. There are 14 residues in the CDR3. The germline V gene encodes CDR1 SGHRS and CDR2 YFSETQ. V lost 0 bases to trimming and J lost 5 bases; unmatched junction nucleotides: 3.